This T cell receptor beta chain was retrieved from a study of response to subunit inactivated influenza vaccine. A few counts support this clonotype. The germline gives CDR1 DFQATT, CDR2 SNEGSKA (reference sequence). The junction had 12 bases not matched to a gene; V was cut back by 5 bases and J by 3 bases. This CDR3 comprises 15 residues. TCRdb fed the RT-PCR reads into MiXCR, producing one record per CDR3 protein. The sample has approximately 480,000 distinct CDR3 sequences; approximately 10% are singletons. Specimen: PBMCs from blood, collected 40 to 50 days after vaccination. The gene calls are TRBV20-1 and TRBJ2-5; 7 nucleotides align to TRBD2. The TCR originated in a man aged 50 to 60 who received an inactivated influenza vaccine. CDR3 bases: TGCAGTGCTCGAATCCCAGCGGGGATGAAAGAGACCCAGTACTTC. It encodes CSARIPAGMKETQYF.